This record looks at one T cell receptor beta chain sequence and its context. What it binds is unknown. These data are taken from a study of T cells in localized non-small cell lung cancer. TCRdb's table, derived via immunoSEQ multiplex PCR, lists solely in-frame clones and lacks some. The profile shows around 29,000 clones, roughly 78% of them singletons. Study-wide points: In adjacent lung appeared a median 57 of the top 100 tumor clones. Sequencing was limited to one tumor region, leaving the possibility of heterogeneity open. Uninvolved adjacent lung showed higher T cell clonality than tumor.

This CDR3 is 14 amino acids long. Germline values: CDR1 SGHNT, CDR2 YYREEE (reference sequence). V was clipped by 4 bases and J by 6 bases, with 15 bases between them. The chain is built from TRBV5-4 and TRBJ2-3; tentatively, D is TRBD1 or TRBD2 (5 bases each). The TCR comes from a male donor at least 60 years old with stage II squamous cell lung carcinoma. Material: peripheral blood, obtained before any cancer treatment. The CDR3 loop reads CASSHGLREDTQYF. The DNA of the CDR3 is TGTGCCAGCAGCCACGGACTCAGGGAGGATACGCAGTATTTT.